The next 13 T cell receptor beta chains were all read from a single sample in a study of OX40 agonist ivuxolimab in advanced cancers. Profiling relied on immunoSEQ multiplex PCR, and the TCRdb table lists in-frame clones only, not all of them. The sample comprises tens of thousands of clones, roughly nine tenths of which are singletons, and 4% to 4.5% rests with the top ten. The source material was CD4+ or CD8+ T cells sorted from blood, sampled in a trial of the OX40 agonist ivuxolimab. Receptors originate from an adult with an advanced solid tumor such as melanoma, head and neck, liver or kidney cancer.

The rearrangement uses TRBV6-6 and TRBJ2-7; tentatively, D is TRBD1 (6 bases). The CDR3 consists of 14 residues. Germline V gene sequence: CDR1 MNHNY, CDR2 SVGAGI (reference sequence). The germline V and J ends were trimmed by 6 bases and 3 bases, with 15 bases remaining between them. The CDR3 region is CASRQGSPGYEQYV. CDR3 DNA sequence: TGTGCCAGCAGACAGGGTTCACCGGGCTACGAGCAGTACGTC.

The chain combines TRBV6-5 with TRBJ2-1; D is unresolved. Trimming left V 2 bases short and J 2 bases short, with 10 bases between. CDR3 size: 15 residues. Germline V CDR1 and CDR2: MNHEY, SVGAGI. CDR3: CASSYGQSTYNEQFF. CDR3 bases: TGTGCCAGCAGTTACGGGCAGAGCACCTACAATGAGCAGTTCTTC.

Within the sample, this clone is medium-sized. This rearrangement joins TRBV5-1 to TRBJ2-2; a possible D gene is TRBD1 (5 bases). This CDR3 has 15 residues. The V end was cut by 4 bases, the J end by 8 bases, with 18 bases between. Germline assignment: CDR1 SGHRS and CDR2 YFSETQ. The CDR3 protein is CASSNTRTYVGELFF. CDR3 nucleotide sequence: TGCGCCAGCAGCAATACCCGGACATACGTGGGGGAGCTGTTTTTT. Supplemented by reference TRBV5-1 and TRBJ2-2, the full variable domain reads KAGVTQTPRYLIKTRGQQVTLSCSPISGHRSVSWYQQTPGQGLQFLFEYFSETQRNKGNFPGRFSGRQFSNSRSEMNVSTLELGDSALYLCASSNTRTYVGELFFGEGSRLTVL.

The chain couples TRBV29-1 to TRBJ2-3; D unclear. Germline V gene lookup returns CDR1 SQVTM and CDR2 ANQGSEA. V was trimmed by 1 base and J by 9 bases, leaving 17 bases between them. The CDR3 extends over 14 amino acids. CDR3: CSVEAGVELRTQYF. For the CDR3, the DNA is TGCAGCGTTGAAGCCGGAGTGGAACTGCGAACGCAGTATTTT.

The V and J genes are TRBV21-1 and TRBJ1-2; TRBD1 is the table's D call, not checked against the DNA. TRBV21-1 is a pseudogene segment. The length of the CDR3 is 15 residues. This CDR3 is CASSTRTGVFYGYTF. The CDR3 region has the DNA TGTGCCAGCAGCACCCGGACAGGGGTTTTCTATGGCTACACCTTC.

The chain recombines TRBV15 with TRBJ1-5; D is unresolved. V was cut by 5 bases and J by 10 bases, with 12 bases left in between. The CDR3 is 12 amino acids. Germline lookup yields CDR1 LNHNV and CDR2 YYDKDF (reference sequence). The CDR3 region has the DNA TGTGCCACCAGCGTCGTGCCGGGTCCCCAGCATTTT. This gives the protein CATSVVPGPQHF.

The chain recombines TRBV5-6 with TRBJ1-1, with a possible D match to TRBD1 (5 bases). Trimming took off 5 bases at V and 1 base at J, with 15 bases between the two ends. The CDR3 extends over 15 amino acids. Germline V CDR1 and CDR2: SGHDT, YYEEEE. In nucleotides, the CDR3 is TGTGCCAGCAGGAACCTCAGGGTCTCGAACACTGAAGCTTTCTTT. It codes for CASRNLRVSNTEAFF. Combining the CDR3 with reference TRBV5-6 and TRBJ1-1 gives the whole variable domain DAGVTQSPTHLIKTRGQQVTLRCSPKSGHDTVSWYQQALGQGPQFIFQYYEEEERQRGNFPDRFSGHQFPNYSSELNVNALLLGDSALYLCASRNLRVSNTEAFFGQGTRLTVV.

V is TRBV6-5 and J is TRBJ1-1; D not resolved. The V gene's germline CDR1 is MNHEY and CDR2 SVGAGI. Trimming pared 5 bases from V and 5 bases from J, leaving 9 bases between. The CDR3 has 12 amino acids. CDR3 in DNA: TGTGCCAGCAGTCCCGGGGAAACTGAAGCTTTCTTT. This gives the protein CASSPGETEAFF.

The chain uses TRBV5-4 and TRBJ2-5, with 9 bases identical to TRBD1. Germline loops: CDR1 SGHNT, CDR2 YYREEE (reference sequence). The CDR3 runs 14 residues. V was clipped by 4 bases and J by 5 bases; unmatched bases: 6. CDR3 coding DNA: TGTGCCAGCAGCCCCTACAGGGGGCTGGAGACCCAGTACTTC. Amino acids: CASSPYRGLETQYF.

The chain carries TRBV4-1 and TRBJ2-2; 9 positions match TRBD2. Trimming cost V 0 bases and J 5 bases; bases outside gene matches: 4. Germline CDR1 and CDR2: MGHRA and YSYEKL. CDR3 length: 16 residues. The CDR3 loop is CASSQDIAGGTGELFF. The DNA for the CDR3 is TGCGCCAGCAGCCAAGATATCGCGGGAGGGACCGGGGAGCTGTTTTTT.

This rearrangement joins TRBV7-9 to TRBJ2-3, with TRBD2 matching over 10 bases. CDR1 is SEHNR, CDR2 FQNEAQ, per germline (reference sequence). Trimming took 5 bases from V and 1 from J; bases not matched to a gene: 3. The CDR3 contains 15 residues. CDR3 amino acids: CASSQTSGGTDTQYF. The CDR3 nucleotides read TGTGCCAGCAGCCAAACTAGCGGGGGCACAGATACGCAGTATTTT.

The rearrangement links TRBV4-1 to TRBJ2-5; 10 nucleotides line up with TRBD2. The CDR3 runs 17 residues. Germline-derived CDR1 and CDR2 are MGHRA and YSYEKL. J lost 5 bases, V lost 1 base, and 10 bases had no gene match. This CDR3 is CASSQGSSGGAGETQYF. Here the CDR3 DNA reads TGCGCCAGCAGCCAAGGCTCCAGCGGGGGGGCCGGCGAGACCCAGTACTTC.

This chain links TRBV7-3 with TRBJ1-1, with D perhaps matching TRBD1 (5 bases). Germline V gives CDR1 SGHTA, CDR2 FQGTGA. The V end lost 0 bases, the J end lost 0 bases, and 8 bases lay between the germline ends. There are 15 residues in the CDR3. CDR3: CASSLTGRVNTEAFF. Here the CDR3 DNA reads TGTGCCAGCAGCTTAACGGGCAGGGTGAACACTGAAGCTTTCTTT.